Following are 28 T cell receptor beta chains from one sample sequenced in a study of shared clonotypes between healthy human individuals. Assay: immunoSEQ multiplex PCR; the TCRdb copy retains only in-frame clones and omits some. This sample yields some 2,000,000 clones, of which over 85% are seen a single time; 0.13% belongs to the top ten. Sample: naive CD4+ T cells sorted from blood. Documented subset: CD45RA+ positively selected. These TCRs come from a man between 18 and 29 years old in good health.

In its sample, this clone was seen once. J is TRBJ2-1 and V is TRBV25-1, with D tentatively TRBD1 or TRBD2 (5 bases each). CDR1 and CDR2 from the germline V gene are MGHDK and SYGVNS. V was cut by 6 bases and J by 2 bases, with 17 bases left in between. The CDR3 has 16 amino acids. The CDR3 is CASSRGRDGTYNEQFF. CDR3 coding DNA: TGTGCCAGCAGCCGTGGCCGGGACGGGACCTACAATGAGCAGTTCTTC.

This rearrangement joins TRBV2 to TRBJ2-7; 7 bases are a match to TRBD1. CDR1 is SNHLY and CDR2 is FYNNEI in the germline V gene. With V trimmed by 6 bases and J by 0 bases, 8 bases remained unmatched. The CDR3 has 15 residues. The CDR3 DNA follows: TGTGCCAGCAGAAATCAGGGACAGCTCTCCTACGAGCAGTACTTC. Its protein product is CASRNQGQLSYEQYF. Combining the CDR3 with reference TRBV2 and TRBJ2-7 gives the whole variable domain EPEVTQTPSHQVTQMGQEVILRCVPISNHLYFYWYRQILGQKVEFLVSFYNNEISEKSEIFDDQFSVERPDGSNFTLKIRSTKLEDSAMYFCASRNQGQLSYEQYFGPGTRLTVT.

The genes are TRBV7-2 and TRBJ1-2; 8 bases are a match to TRBD1. Looked up from germline, CDR1 is SGHTA and CDR2 is FQGNSA. The CDR3 is made up of 16 amino acids. Unmatched junction bases numbered 5, after V lost 0 bases and J lost 2 bases. As DNA, the CDR3 is TGTGCCAGCAGCTTAGCCGCAGGGGGCTTAAACTATGGCTACACCTTC. Residues: CASSLAAGGLNYGYTF.

The rearrangement joins TRBV18 to TRBJ1-2; maybe TRBD1 (6 bases). The germline CDR1 and CDR2 sequences are KGHSH and LQKENI. The CDR3 totals 17 residues. The V end lost 5 bases, the J end lost 5 bases, and 24 bases lay between the germline ends. CDR3 protein: CASSISEGQTSGYGYTF. Written as DNA, the CDR3 is TGTGCCAGCTCAATTTCCGAAGGACAGACCTCTGGGTATGGCTACACCTTC.

V usage is TRBV7-2 and J usage is TRBJ2-2; TRBD2 matches 7 bases. The CDR3 spans 17 residues. Trimming took 5 bases from V and 6 from J; bases not matched to a gene: 15. Germline lookup yields CDR1 SGHTA and CDR2 FQGNSA. The CDR3 nucleotides are TGTGCCAGCAGCCCTCCCGGGAGGAGATTTGGCGCCGGGGAGCTGTTTTTT. Its protein product is CASSPPGRRFGAGELFF.

This clone was observed once. This sequence joins TRBV30 and TRBJ2-3, with 10 positions matching TRBD2. Germline-derived CDR1 and CDR2 are GTSNPN and SVGIG (reference sequence). This CDR3 is built from 16 residues. The ends lost 0 bases at V and 2 bases at J; junction bases unmatched: 5. CDR3 in DNA: TGTGCCTGGAGTGTACGGCTAGCGGGAGTCACAGATACGCAGTATTTT. It translates to CAWSVRLAGVTDTQYF.

V and J are TRBV29-1 and TRBJ1-1; D may be TRBD1 (5 bases). The CDR3 contains 15 residues. Germline CDR1 is SQVTM and CDR2 is ANQGSEA. Trimming shortened V by 1 base and J by 2 bases, and 14 bases separated the two germline ends. The CDR3 protein is CSVEGGGATNTEAFF. As DNA, the CDR3 is TGCAGCGTTGAAGGTGGCGGGGCAACTAACACTGAAGCTTTCTTT.

The chain joins TRBV28 to TRBJ1-2; TRBD1 might be the D (6 bases). With 9 bases removed from V and 5 bases from J, the gap between germline ends came to 19 bases. Per germline, CDR1 MDHEN and CDR2 SYDVKM. The CDR3 has 14 residues. The CDR3: CASSGGGSLYGYTF. CDR3 in DNA: TGTGCCAGTTCCGGAGGGGGATCGCTGTATGGCTACACCTTC.

The genes are TRBV7-9 and TRBJ2-3, with TRBD2 matching 14 bases. V trimming: 2 bases; J trimming: 3 bases; junction bases outside the gene matches: 7. CDR3 length equals 18 residues. Looked up from germline, CDR1 is SEHNR and CDR2 is FQNEAQ (reference sequence). The CDR3 reads CASSLPLGLAGDTDTQYF. CDR3 nucleotide sequence: TGTGCCAGCAGCTTACCTCTGGGACTAGCGGGGGATACAGATACGCAGTATTTT.

V is TRBV7-9 and J is TRBJ1-2; D gene uncertain. The CDR3 sequence is 16 residues long. Trimming stripped 1 base from V and 8 bases from J, with 20 bases between. Germline V gene sequence: CDR1 SEHNR, CDR2 FQNEAQ (reference sequence). The CDR3 loop reads CASSLEWSYPQNGYTF. CDR3 nucleotides: TGTGCCAGCAGCTTAGAGTGGTCCTACCCCCAAAACGGCTACACCTTC.

The chain has TRBV2 and TRBJ1-2, with 9 positions matching TRBD1. CDR3 length: 13 residues. The V segment lost 5 bases and the J segment 7 bases; nucleotides outside the gene matches: 5. In germline, CDR1 is SNHLY, CDR2 FYNNEI. CDR3: CASSRTGAGGYTF. The CDR3 bases are TGTGCCAGCAGTAGGACAGGGGCTGGTGGCTACACCTTC.

Concerning this clone itself: Other DNA variants within this sample encode the same CDR3. V gene TRBV18 combines with J gene TRBJ2-7; maybe TRBD2 (5 bases). Germline CDR1 KGHSH, CDR2 LQKENI. V dropped 2 bases and J dropped 4 bases, with 12 bases sitting between them. This CDR3 is 14 amino acids long. In DNA form, the CDR3 reads TGTGCCAGCTCACCAGCCGGGGTCCCTTACGAGCAGTACTTC. This sequence encodes CASSPAGVPYEQYF. The full variable domain, with the rest looked up from reference TRBV18 and TRBJ2-7, is NAGVMQNPRHLVRRRGQEARLRCSPMKGHSHVYWYRQLPEEGLKFMVYLQKENIIDESGMPKERFSAEFPKEGPSILRIQQVVRGDSAAYFCASSPAGVPYEQYFGPGTRLTVT.

J is TRBJ1-2 and V is TRBV10-3, with D maybe TRBD1 (5 bases). The germline V gene has CDR1 ENHRY and CDR2 SYGVKD. Deletions cut 2 bases from V and 8 bases from J, with 21 bases between. The CDR3 consists of 16 residues. CDR3 nucleotides: TGTGCCATCAGTGAGGCGTCCGGGACGACTGGTGTGGGCTACACCTTC. Translated, it gives CAISEASGTTGVGYTF.

For the CDR3, the DNA is TGCGCCAGCAGCTTGGTGGCCACCCCGGGACACTCCGGCTACACCTTC. Translated: CASSLVATPGHSGYTF. The chain is built from TRBV5-1 and TRBJ1-2, with D perhaps matching TRBD1 (6 bases). Germline CDR1 SGHRS, CDR2 YFSETQ. This CDR3 region has 16 residues. Trimming shortened V by 0 bases and J by 8 bases, and 20 bases separated the two germline ends.

This rearrangement joins TRBV11-1 to TRBJ2-7; D might be TRBD2 (6 bases). This CDR3 spans 15 amino acids. Germline lookup yields CDR1 SGHAT and CDR2 FQDESV (reference sequence). Trimming took 4 bases from V and 3 from J, leaving 16 bases between them. In DNA form, the CDR3 reads TGTGCCAGCAGCTACGCGGGGACGGAATACTACGAGCAGTACTTC. It translates to CASSYAGTEYYEQYF.

This chain joins TRBV18 and TRBJ1-1; TRBD1 matches at 7 bases. The CDR3 is made up of 14 amino acids. J was trimmed by 6 bases and V by 5 bases; bases with no gene match: 9. Germline CDR1 KGHSH, CDR2 LQKENI. The CDR3 bases are TGTGCCAGCTCAGGAGACAGGGTATCCTCTGAAGCTTTCTTT. Its protein is CASSGDRVSSEAFF.

As regards this clone: This CDR3 is also generated by other DNA sequences in the sample. J is TRBJ2-7 and V is TRBV2; a weak D match, TRBD2 (5 bases). Trimming removed 7 bases from V and 1 base from J, with 8 bases in between. Germline values: CDR1 SNHLY, CDR2 FYNNEI. This CDR3 is built from 12 residues. CDR3 sequence reads: CASNRGSYEQYF. The CDR3 DNA sequence: TGTGCCAGCAACAGAGGGTCCTACGAGCAGTACTTC.

The gene calls are TRBV18 and TRBJ1-3; tentative D call: TRBD1 (5 bases). Germline V gene data show CDR1 as KGHSH and CDR2 as LQKENI. The CDR3 extends over 18 amino acids. V shed 3 bases and J shed 4 bases, with 22 bases lying between them. The CDR3 sequence: CASSPGVMIGDRGNTIYF. CDR3 in DNA: TGTGCCAGCTCACCGGGGGTAATGATCGGGGACCGAGGAAACACCATATATTTT.

This sequence joins TRBV19 and TRBJ1-1; no firm D call. The V end was cut by 4 bases, the J end by 1 base, with 10 bases between. Germline CDR1 and CDR2: LNHDA and SQIVND (reference sequence). The CDR3 length is 14 residues. CDR3 DNA: TGTGCCAGTAGTACCCGGGTTAAGAACACTGAAGCTTTCTTT. It codes for CASSTRVKNTEAFF.

This sequence joins TRBV28 and TRBJ2-7; TRBD1 or TRBD2 may be the D gene (6 bases each). CDR3 length: 23 amino acids. The germline CDR1 and CDR2 sequences are MDHEN and SYDVKM. The V gene lost 4 bases and the J gene lost 3 bases, with 40 bases spanning the gap. The CDR3 spells CASSSDGGPFPYRHEVPNYEQYF. CDR3 DNA sequence: TGTGCCAGCAGTTCAGATGGGGGGCCCTTCCCTTATCGACATGAGGTTCCCAACTACGAGCAGTACTTC.

This clone was recorded only once. The rearrangement links TRBV28 to TRBJ2-2; D perhaps matches TRBD2 (6 bases). V lost 0 bases, J lost 8 bases, and 10 bases lay in between. This CDR3 is built from 14 residues. Per germline, CDR1 MDHEN and CDR2 SYDVKM. The CDR3 DNA sequence: TGTGCCAGCAGTTTATGGCGGGGAAGTGGGGAGCTGTTTTTT. Encoded protein: CASSLWRGSGELFF.

V and J are TRBV27 and TRBJ1-1, with D tentatively TRBD1 (6 bases). The CDR3 sequence is 14 residues long. The germline CDR1 and CDR2 sequences are MNHEY and SMNVEV (reference sequence). V lost 0 bases and J lost 8, with 13 bases in between. The chain's CDR3 is CASSLSTVQGEAFF. DNA of the CDR3: TGTGCCAGCAGTTTATCTACGGTTCAGGGGGAAGCTTTCTTT.

Of note for this clone: This specimen includes other DNA sequences encoding the same CDR3. The genes are TRBV6-5 and TRBJ1-1; no definite D call. The CDR3 consists of 13 residues. Germline V gene data show CDR1 as MNHEY and CDR2 as SVGAGI. V dropped 2 bases and J dropped 4 bases, with 8 bases sitting between them. The CDR3 sequence: CASSYRGGTEAFF. In nucleotides, the CDR3 is TGTGCCAGCAGTTACCGGGGTGGCACTGAAGCTTTCTTT.

The V and J genes are TRBV6-5 and TRBJ1-1; D is uncertain. V was trimmed by 2 bases and J by 4 bases, leaving 11 bases between them. Germline V gene data show CDR1 as MNHEY and CDR2 as SVGAGI. The CDR3 loop spans 14 amino acids. CDR3 protein: CASSYVAKVTEAFF. The CDR3 DNA is TGTGCCAGCAGTTACGTAGCGAAGGTCACTGAAGCTTTCTTT.

The chain carries TRBV5-8 and TRBJ1-2; D is ambiguous. The CDR3 is made up of 13 amino acids. From germline, CDR1 is SGHTS and CDR2 YDEGEE. Trimming stripped 1 base from V and 2 bases from J, with 6 bases between. CDR3 region: CASSLQINYGYTF. CDR3 nucleotide sequence: TGTGCCAGCAGCTTGCAGATAAACTATGGCTACACCTTC.

The chain employs TRBV7-8 and TRBJ2-1; TRBD2 aligns across 13 bases. CDR3 length: 15 residues. Germline assignment: CDR1 SGHVS and CDR2 FQNEAQ. V was pared by 5 bases and J by 9 bases, with 7 bases of the junction left unmatched. Here the CDR3 reads CASSPRTSGRGEQFF. The CDR3 region has the DNA TGTGCCAGCAGCCCCCGGACTAGCGGGAGAGGTGAGCAGTTCTTC.

This clone was counted between two and nine times. The V and J genes are TRBV6-1 and TRBJ1-1, with D unclear. Between the trimmed V and J ends, which lost 5 bases and 4 bases, there was a span of 2 bases. Germline CDR1 MNHNS, CDR2 SASEGT. The CDR3 has 10 amino acids. The CDR3 loop reads CASSSTEAFF. DNA for the CDR3: TGTGCCAGCAGTTCCACTGAAGCTTTCTTT.

This chain connects TRBV28 to TRBJ2-5; TRBD1 agrees at 8 bases. The CDR3 runs 14 residues. In germline, CDR1 is MDHEN, CDR2 SYDVKM. V shed 3 bases, J shed 4 bases, and the junction held 4 bases outside the gene matches. CDR3 residues: CASSFSRGLETQYF. For the CDR3, the DNA is TGTGCCAGCAGTTTTTCCAGGGGGCTAGAGACCCAGTACTTC.